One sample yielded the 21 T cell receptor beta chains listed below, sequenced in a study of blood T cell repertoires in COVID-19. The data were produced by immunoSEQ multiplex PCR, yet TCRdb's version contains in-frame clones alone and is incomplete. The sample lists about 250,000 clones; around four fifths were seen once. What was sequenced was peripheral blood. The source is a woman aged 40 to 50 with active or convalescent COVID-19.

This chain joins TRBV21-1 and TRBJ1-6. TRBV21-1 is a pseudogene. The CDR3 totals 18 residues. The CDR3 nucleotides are TGTGCCAGCAGCAAAGCGAGTACGGAGAGGGATTATAATTCACCCCTCCACTTT. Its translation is CASSKASTERDYNSPLHF.

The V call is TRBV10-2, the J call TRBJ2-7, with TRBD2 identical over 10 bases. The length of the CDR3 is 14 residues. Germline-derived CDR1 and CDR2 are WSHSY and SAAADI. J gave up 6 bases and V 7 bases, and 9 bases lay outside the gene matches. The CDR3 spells CASTPSGRAGEQYV. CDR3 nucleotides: TGCGCCAGCACCCCCAGCGGGAGGGCGGGCGAGCAGTACGTC.

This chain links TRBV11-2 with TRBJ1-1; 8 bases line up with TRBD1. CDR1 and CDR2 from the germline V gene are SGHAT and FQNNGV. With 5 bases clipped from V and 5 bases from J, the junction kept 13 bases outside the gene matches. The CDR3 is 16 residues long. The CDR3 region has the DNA TGTGCCAGCAGCCAATGGACAGGGAGGATGCGGACTGAAGCTTTCTTT. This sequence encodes CASSQWTGRMRTEAFF.

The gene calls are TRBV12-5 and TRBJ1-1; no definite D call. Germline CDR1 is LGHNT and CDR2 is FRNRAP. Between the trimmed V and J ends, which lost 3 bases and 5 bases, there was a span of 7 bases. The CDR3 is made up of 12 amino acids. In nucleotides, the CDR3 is TGTGCTAGTGGTTTATCTAGTACTGAAGCTTTCTTT. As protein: CASGLSSTEAFF.

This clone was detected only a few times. The CDR3 sequence: CASSSPRDRAFYGYTF. DNA for the CDR3: TGTGCCAGCAGCTCCCCGCGGGACAGGGCTTTCTATGGCTACACCTTC. The chain employs TRBV9 and TRBJ1-2, with TRBD1 matching over 9 bases. V dropped 4 bases and J dropped 4; count of bases not matched to a gene: 11. The CDR3 loop spans 16 amino acids. In germline, CDR1 is SGDLS, CDR2 YYNGEE.

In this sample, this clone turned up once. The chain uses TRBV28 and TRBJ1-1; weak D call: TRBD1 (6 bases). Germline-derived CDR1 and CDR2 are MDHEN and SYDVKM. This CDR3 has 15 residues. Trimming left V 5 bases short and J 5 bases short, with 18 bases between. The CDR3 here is CASSPPGGAQTEAFF. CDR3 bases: TGTGCCAGCAGTCCTCCGGGGGGGGCGCAAACTGAAGCTTTCTTT. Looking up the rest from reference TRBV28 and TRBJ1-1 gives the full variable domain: DVKVTQSSRYLVKRTGEKVFLECVQDMDHENMFWYRQDPGLGLRLIYFSYDVKMKEKGDIPEGYSVSREKKERFSLILESASTNQTSMYLCASSPPGGAQTEAFFGQGTRLTVV.

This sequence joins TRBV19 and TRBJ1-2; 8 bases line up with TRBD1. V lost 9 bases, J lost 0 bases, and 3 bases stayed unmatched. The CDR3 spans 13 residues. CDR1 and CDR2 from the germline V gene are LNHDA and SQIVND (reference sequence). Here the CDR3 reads CASGTGPNYGYTF. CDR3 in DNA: TGTGCCAGCGGGACAGGTCCTAACTATGGCTACACCTTC.

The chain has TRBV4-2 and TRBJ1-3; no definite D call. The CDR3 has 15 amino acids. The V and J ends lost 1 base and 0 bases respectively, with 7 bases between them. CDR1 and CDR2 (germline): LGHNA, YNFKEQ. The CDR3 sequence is CASSQGRSSGNTIYF. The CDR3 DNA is TGTGCCAGCAGCCAAGGACGGAGCTCTGGAAACACCATATATTTT.

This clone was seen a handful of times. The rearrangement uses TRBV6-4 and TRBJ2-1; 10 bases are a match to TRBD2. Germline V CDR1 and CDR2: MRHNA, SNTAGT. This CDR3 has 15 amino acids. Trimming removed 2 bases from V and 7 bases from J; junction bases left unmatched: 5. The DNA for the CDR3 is TGTGCCAGCAGTGACGGTGCTAGCGGGGGAAATGAGCAGTTCTTC. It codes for CASSDGASGGNEQFF.

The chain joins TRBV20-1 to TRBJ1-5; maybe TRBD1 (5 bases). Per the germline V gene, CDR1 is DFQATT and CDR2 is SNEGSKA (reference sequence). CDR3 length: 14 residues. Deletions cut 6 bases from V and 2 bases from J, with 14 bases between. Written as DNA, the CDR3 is TGCAGTGCCAGTTCCCAACAGGGCAATCAGCCCCAGCATTTT. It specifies CSASSQQGNQPQHF.

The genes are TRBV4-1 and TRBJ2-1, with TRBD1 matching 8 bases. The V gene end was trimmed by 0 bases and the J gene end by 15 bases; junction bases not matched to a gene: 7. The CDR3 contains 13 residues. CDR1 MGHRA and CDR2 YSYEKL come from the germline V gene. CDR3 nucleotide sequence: TGCGCCAGCAGCCAAGATTTCAGGGGGCGCAGGTTCTTC. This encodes CASSQDFRGRRFF.

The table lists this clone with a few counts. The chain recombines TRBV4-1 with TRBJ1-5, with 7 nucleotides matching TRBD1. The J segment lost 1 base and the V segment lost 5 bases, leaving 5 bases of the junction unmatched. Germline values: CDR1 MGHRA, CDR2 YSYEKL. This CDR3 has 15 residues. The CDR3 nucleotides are TGCGCCAGCAGCTGGGACAGAAGCAGCAATCAGCCCCAGCATTTT. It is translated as CASSWDRSSNQPQHF.

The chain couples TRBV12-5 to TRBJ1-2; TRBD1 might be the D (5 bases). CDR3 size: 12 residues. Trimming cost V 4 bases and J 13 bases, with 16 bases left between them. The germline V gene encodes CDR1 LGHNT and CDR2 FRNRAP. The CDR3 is CASGSELSGCTF. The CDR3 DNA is TGTGCTAGTGGTTCCGAGCTCTCAGGGTGCACCTTC.

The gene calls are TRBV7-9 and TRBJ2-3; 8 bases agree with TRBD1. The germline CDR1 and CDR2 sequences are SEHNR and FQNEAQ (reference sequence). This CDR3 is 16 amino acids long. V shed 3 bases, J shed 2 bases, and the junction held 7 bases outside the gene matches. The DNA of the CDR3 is TGTGCCAGCAGCTTCTCGGACAGGGCCCCCACAGATACGCAGTATTTT. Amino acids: CASSFSDRAPTDTQYF.

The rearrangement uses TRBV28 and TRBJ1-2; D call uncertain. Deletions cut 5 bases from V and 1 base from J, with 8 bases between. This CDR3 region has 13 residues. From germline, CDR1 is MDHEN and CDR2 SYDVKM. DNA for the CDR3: TGTGCCAGCAGTCCACAGATTAACTATGGCTACACCTTC. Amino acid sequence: CASSPQINYGYTF.

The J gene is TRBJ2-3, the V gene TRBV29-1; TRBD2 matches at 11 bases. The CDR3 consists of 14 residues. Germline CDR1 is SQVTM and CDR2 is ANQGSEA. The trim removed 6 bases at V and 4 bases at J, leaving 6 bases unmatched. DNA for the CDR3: TGCAGCGTACTCATTAGCGGGGGGGCAGATACGCAGTATTTT. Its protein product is CSVLISGGADTQYF.

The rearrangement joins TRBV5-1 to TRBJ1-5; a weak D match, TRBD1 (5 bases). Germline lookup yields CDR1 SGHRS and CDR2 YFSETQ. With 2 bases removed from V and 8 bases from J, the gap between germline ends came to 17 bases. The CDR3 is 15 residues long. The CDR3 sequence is CASSFGTGWNEPQHF. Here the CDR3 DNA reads TGCGCCAGCAGCTTCGGCACAGGTTGGAATGAGCCCCAGCATTTT. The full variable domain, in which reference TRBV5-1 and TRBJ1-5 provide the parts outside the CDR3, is KAGVTQTPRYLIKTRGQQVTLSCSPISGHRSVSWYQQTPGQGLQFLFEYFSETQRNKGNFPGRFSGRQFSNSRSEMNVSTLELGDSALYLCASSFGTGWNEPQHFGDGTRLSIL.

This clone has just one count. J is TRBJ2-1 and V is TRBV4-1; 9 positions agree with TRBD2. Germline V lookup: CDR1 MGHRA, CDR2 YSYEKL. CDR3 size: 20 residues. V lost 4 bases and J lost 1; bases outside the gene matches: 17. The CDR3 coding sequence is TGCGCCAGCAGCCCAAGAGAGGGGCCCTATAGCGGGGGATCCTACAATGAGCAGTTCTTC. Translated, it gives CASSPREGPYSGGSYNEQFF.

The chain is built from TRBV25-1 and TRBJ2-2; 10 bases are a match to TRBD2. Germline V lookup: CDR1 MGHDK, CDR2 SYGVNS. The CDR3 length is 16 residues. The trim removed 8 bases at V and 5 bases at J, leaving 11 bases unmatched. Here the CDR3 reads CASSARAGGPTGELFF. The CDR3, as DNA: TGTGCCAGCTCTGCTAGAGCGGGGGGGCCAACCGGGGAGCTGTTTTTT.

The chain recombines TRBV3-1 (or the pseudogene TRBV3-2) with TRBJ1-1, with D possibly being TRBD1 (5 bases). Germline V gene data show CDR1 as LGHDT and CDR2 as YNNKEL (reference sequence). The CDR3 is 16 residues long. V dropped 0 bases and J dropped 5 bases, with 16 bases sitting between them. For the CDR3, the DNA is TGTGCCAGCAGCCAAGATATAGGGGTCGGAGGGACTGAAGCTTTCTTT. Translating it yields CASSQDIGVGGTEAFF.

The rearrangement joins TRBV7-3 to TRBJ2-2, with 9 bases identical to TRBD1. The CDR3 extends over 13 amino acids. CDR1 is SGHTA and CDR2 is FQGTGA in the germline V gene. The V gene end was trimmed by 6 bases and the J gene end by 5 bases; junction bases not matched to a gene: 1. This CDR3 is CASRTGGTGELFF. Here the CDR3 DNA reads TGTGCCAGCAGGACAGGGGGGACCGGGGAGCTGTTTTTT.